The subject of this entry is one TCR beta chain. Healthy bone marrow donors made up the donor group. The data originate from a study of cytomegalovirus exposure and HLA in healthy donors. Trimming removed 0 bases at V and 1 base at J, with 6 bases between. Germline values: CDR1 GTSNPN, CDR2 SVGIG (reference sequence). The CDR3 has 13 amino acids. PCR primers comprised 60 Vbeta and 13 Jbeta primers. The data were produced by immunoSEQ multiplex PCR, yet TCRdb's version contains in-frame clones alone and is incomplete. Of around 100,000 clones in the sample, around 77% were seen once. This sequence originates from a woman in her thirties in good health and CMV-seropositive. Sequencing was carried out using PBMCs. V gene TRBV30 combines with J gene TRBJ1-2; D gene ambiguous. CDR3 nucleotides: TGTGCCTGGAGTGTAACGGGTAACTATGGCTACACCTTC. Protein: CAWSVTGNYGYTF.